The TCR beta chain under discussion was sequenced for a study of T cell repertoires in cytomegalovirus infection. Study overall: Signatures in public TCR beta sequences pointed to both CMV infection and matching HLA type.

This clonotype was counted many times. TCRdb fed the reads into MiXCR, producing one record per CDR3 protein. The sample records about 600,000 distinct CDR3 sequences, roughly a quarter being singletons. Germline V CDR1 and CDR2: MDHEN, SYDVKM. V was trimmed by 5 bases and J by 1 base, leaving 14 bases between them. The CDR3 covers 15 residues. The sequence was collected from a human donor in good health (CMV status not recorded). Some clones in this sample may be carry-over from other donors' samples. This chain connects TRBV28 to TRBJ1-1; D is uncertain. The sample comprised CD8+ T cells from PBMCs. The CDR3 reads CASSPMTDQNTEAFF. CDR3 DNA: TGTGCCAGCAGTCCCATGACGGATCAGAACACTGAAGCTTTCTTT.